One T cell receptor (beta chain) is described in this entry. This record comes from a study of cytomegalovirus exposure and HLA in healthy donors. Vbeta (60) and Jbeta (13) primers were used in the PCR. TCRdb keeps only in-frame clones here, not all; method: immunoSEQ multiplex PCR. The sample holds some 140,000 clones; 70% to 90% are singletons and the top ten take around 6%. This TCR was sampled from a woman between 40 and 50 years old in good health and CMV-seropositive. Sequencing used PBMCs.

The CDR3 protein is CASSLGGDAGTQYF. CDR3 coding DNA: TGTGCCAGCAGCCTGGGGGGGGACGCCGGGACGCAGTATTTT. This chain links TRBV7-2 with TRBJ2-3; 7 bases align to TRBD2. Trimming cost V 5 bases and J 9 bases; bases outside gene matches: 11. Germline V gene lookup returns CDR1 SGHTA and CDR2 FQGNSA. The CDR3 length is 14 residues.